One and the same sample provided the 21 T cell receptor beta chains below, sequenced in a study of T-cell reconstitution after alpha-beta-depleted transplantation in children. Preparation of the TCRbeta library used unique molecular identifiers. TCRdb recomputed calls from the PCR reads with MiXCR, one row per CDR3 protein. The sample has 700,000 to 850,000 distinct CDR3 sequences, around 15% seen once. The sequencing here drew on PBMCs, mostly from graft donor cells, taken 360 days after TCRalphabeta/CD19-depleted stem cell transplant. These receptors came from a male patient between 10 and 17 years old who had a stem cell transplant for acute lymphoblastic leukemia, so the T cells may come from the graft donor.

This clonotype appeared a single time. The chain employs TRBV7-6 and TRBJ2-7; D is perhaps TRBD1 or TRBD2 (5 bases each). Germline V gene data show CDR1 as SGHVS and CDR2 as FNYEAQ. The CDR3 has 15 amino acids. V was cut by 5 bases and J by 6 bases, with 20 bases left in between. The CDR3 reads CASSPMGESSLEQYF. In DNA form, the CDR3 reads TGTGCCAGCAGCCCCATGGGGGAATCATCCCTCGAGCAGTACTTC.

This clonotype was seen a few times. The V and J genes are TRBV24-1 and TRBJ2-2; 7 nucleotides line up with TRBD2. The CDR3 is made up of 17 amino acids. Germline-derived CDR1 and CDR2 are KGHDR and SFDVKD. With 4 bases clipped from V and 3 bases from J, the junction kept 10 bases outside the gene matches. CDR3 in amino acids: CATSDPSGTTHTGELFF. CDR3 DNA: TGTGCCACCAGTGACCCTTCCGGGACTACCCACACCGGGGAGCTGTTTTTT.

This clonotype came up once. The rearrangement joins TRBV20-1 to TRBJ2-7; D is unclear. CDR3 length: 15 residues. V was trimmed by 1 base and J by 6 bases, leaving 19 bases between them. Germline CDR1 is DFQATT and CDR2 is SNEGSKA (reference sequence). This CDR3 reads CSARGVRQGPTEQYF. The CDR3 region has the DNA TGCAGTGCTAGAGGGGTTCGACAAGGCCCCACCGAGCAGTACTTC.

This clonotype showed up just a few times. V is TRBV7-9 and J is TRBJ2-3; D remains ambiguous. Per the germline V gene, CDR1 is SEHNR and CDR2 is FQNEAQ (reference sequence). V was shortened by 5 bases and J by 6 bases, with 12 bases between the two germline ends. This CDR3 region has 13 residues. The CDR3 spells CASSLMTGDTQYF. In nucleotides, the CDR3 is TGTGCCAGCAGCCTTATGACGGGCGATACGCAGTATTTT.

This clonotype occurred a few times. CDR3 nucleotides: TGCAGCGTTGCGGGACTAGACTACGAGCAGTACTTC. It is translated as CSVAGLDYEQYF. V usage is TRBV29-1 and J usage is TRBJ2-7; 8 bases align to TRBD2. There are 12 residues in the CDR3. Germline loops: CDR1 SQVTM, CDR2 ANQGSEA. The V segment lost 4 bases and the J segment 3 bases; nucleotides outside the gene matches: 2.

This clonotype showed up just a few times. The chain employs TRBV12-3 or TRBV12-4 and TRBJ2-1, with 8 bases matching TRBD1. V lost 3 bases to trimming and J lost 7 bases; unmatched junction nucleotides: 8. CDR3 length: 15 residues. This CDR3 reads CASSFRDRTMNEQFF. The CDR3 DNA reads as TGTGCCAGCAGTTTCAGGGACAGGACAATGAATGAGCAGTTCTTC.

The J gene is TRBJ2-2, the V gene TRBV20-1; D is possibly TRBD2 (7 bases). This CDR3 has 15 residues. The germline V and J ends were trimmed by 1 base and 0 bases, with 9 bases remaining between them. The germline V gene encodes CDR1 DFQATT and CDR2 SNEGSKA (reference sequence). The CDR3 region is CSARVGGANTGELFF. The CDR3 DNA reads TGCAGTGCTAGAGTAGGGGGGGCGAACACCGGGGAGCTGTTTTTT.

The chain links TRBV12-3 or TRBV12-4 to TRBJ1-4, with D unclear. The ends were cut back, 1 base at V and 3 bases at J, with 6 bases in the middle. The CDR3 totals 14 residues. The CDR3 spells CASSLGGSNEKLFF. Written as DNA, the CDR3 is TGTGCCAGCAGTTTAGGAGGGTCTAATGAAAAACTGTTTTTT.

This clonotype was recorded a few times. This chain connects TRBV7-3 to TRBJ2-1; maybe TRBD2 (7 bases). CDR1 SGHTA and CDR2 FQGTGA come from the germline V gene. This CDR3 is 13 amino acids long. Deletions cut 5 bases from V and 9 bases from J, with 14 bases between. In DNA form, the CDR3 reads TGTGCCAGCAGCCCCCAGGGAGGGGGTGAGCAGTTCTTC. Its protein product is CASSPQGGGEQFF.

This clonotype turned up a few times. The chain couples TRBV2 to TRBJ2-1, with D perhaps given as TRBD1 or TRBD2 (5 bases each). With 1 base removed from V and 8 bases from J, the gap between germline ends came to 15 bases. The CDR3 has 15 amino acids. Germline CDR1 and CDR2: SNHLY and FYNNEI. The CDR3 DNA reads TGTGCCAGCAGTGAAGGGTTGGGGGTAGGGTATGAGCAGTTCTTC. It is translated as CASSEGLGVGYEQFF. The full variable domain, its missing parts supplied by reference TRBV2 and TRBJ2-1, is EPEVTQTPSHQVTQMGQEVILRCVPISNHLYFYWYRQILGQKVEFLVSFYNNEISEKSEIFDDQFSVERPDGSNFTLKIRSTKLEDSAMYFCASSEGLGVGYEQFFGPGTRLTVL.

V is TRBV11-2 and J is TRBJ1-1, with D unclear. From germline, CDR1 is SGHAT and CDR2 FQNNGV. V was cut by 8 bases and J by 3 bases, with 13 bases left in between. CDR3 length: 13 residues. The CDR3 DNA sequence: TGTGCCAGCGGAATCGGCAGGTACACTGAAGCTTTCTTT. Its protein is CASGIGRYTEAFF.

The V call is TRBV5-1, the J call TRBJ1-2; perhaps TRBD1 as D (6 bases). In germline, CDR1 is SGHRS, CDR2 YFSETQ. The CDR3 sequence is 15 residues long. V lost 0 bases and J lost 5, with 14 bases in between. The CDR3 nucleotides are TGCGCCAGCAGCTTGGTGGCAGGGGCTGGGTATGGCTACACCTTC. Its translation is CASSLVAGAGYGYTF.

This clonotype has only a few counts. The V and J genes are TRBV15 and TRBJ2-7; D is unresolved. Looked up from germline, CDR1 is LNHNV and CDR2 is YYDKDF (reference sequence). This CDR3 has 15 amino acids. Between the trimmed V and J ends, which lost 0 bases and 0 bases, there was a span of 9 bases. The CDR3 spells CATSRDRYGSYEQYF. The CDR3 bases are TGTGCCACCAGCAGAGATAGATACGGCTCCTACGAGCAGTACTTC.

The chain is built from TRBV7-3 and TRBJ2-1; D perhaps matches TRBD2 (6 bases). The length of the CDR3 is 16 residues. V was pared by 5 bases and J by 2 bases, with 16 bases between. Germline CDR1 and CDR2: SGHTA and FQGTGA. CDR3 sequence (DNA): TGTGCCAGCAGCCCTAGAGACGGGAGTACCTACAATGAGCAGTTCTTC. Amino acid sequence: CASSPRDGSTYNEQFF.

This sequence joins TRBV5-1 and TRBJ1-2; no clear D gene. The CDR3 loop spans 12 amino acids. From germline, CDR1 is SGHRS and CDR2 YFSETQ. Trimming pared 4 bases from V and 5 bases from J, leaving 9 bases between. DNA for the CDR3: TGCGCCAGCAGCCAGACGCAGTATGGCTACACCTTC. Its protein is CASSQTQYGYTF. Looking up the rest from reference TRBV5-1 and TRBJ1-2 gives the full variable domain: KAGVTQTPRYLIKTRGQQVTLSCSPISGHRSVSWYQQTPGQGLQFLFEYFSETQRNKGNFPGRFSGRQFSNSRSEMNVSTLELGDSALYLCASSQTQYGYTFGSGTRLTVV.

The sample holds a few counts of this clonotype. In nucleotides, the CDR3 is TGTGCCAGCAGCGCTGACAGGTTCGGAGAAAAACTGTTTTTT. Its protein is CASSADRFGEKLFF. The rearrangement links TRBV7-8 to TRBJ1-4; D perhaps matches TRBD1 (6 bases). The germline gives CDR1 SGHVS, CDR2 FQNEAQ. The V end was cut by 5 bases, the J end by 8 bases, with 15 bases between. The CDR3 is 14 residues long.

In its sample, this clonotype was seen a few times. The chain joins TRBV5-1 to TRBJ1-2; the D gene is possibly TRBD1 (5 bases). V was shortened by 0 bases and J by 6 bases, with 15 bases between the two germline ends. CDR3 size: 15 residues. The germline V gene encodes CDR1 SGHRS and CDR2 YFSETQ. CDR3 protein: CASSLALTGRHGYTF. DNA of the CDR3: TGCGCCAGCAGCTTGGCCCTCACAGGACGACATGGCTACACCTTC.

The V gene is TRBV2, the J gene TRBJ2-3; 10 bases are a match to TRBD2. The CDR3 spans 15 residues. Germline loops: CDR1 SNHLY, CDR2 FYNNEI. V dropped 6 bases and J dropped 0; count of bases not matched to a gene: 3. The CDR3 region has the DNA TGTGCCAGCAGGGGGACTAGCGAGAGCACAGATACGCAGTATTTT. Amino acid sequence: CASRGTSESTDTQYF.

This clonotype was recorded once. The chain combines TRBV29-1 with TRBJ2-5, with a possible D match to TRBD1 (5 bases). Germline CDR1 and CDR2: SQVTM and ANQGSEA. The CDR3 length is 15 residues. Trimming took off 4 bases at V and 5 bases at J, with 20 bases between the two ends. The CDR3 nucleotides read TGCAGCGTTGCCCAGGTCGCAGGGCCCTTGGAGACCCAGTACTTC. This translates into CSVAQVAGPLETQYF. The full variable domain, rest sourced from reference TRBV29-1 and TRBJ2-5, is SAVISQKPSRDICQRGTSLTIQCQVDSQVTMMFWYRQQPGQSLTLIATANQGSEATYESGFVIDKFPISRPNLTFSTLTVSNMSPEDSSIYLCSVAQVAGPLETQYFGPGTRLLVL.

This clonotype was seen more than once but under ten times. At one end, the junction sequence differs from germline, possibly due to a read error. The chain couples TRBV5-6 to TRBJ2-1, with D possibly TRBD2 on 6 matching bases. Germline values: CDR1 SGHDT, CDR2 YYEEEE. This CDR3 region has 17 residues. CDR3 residues: CASSLGPRGWEDRPRLF. CDR3 bases: TGTGCCAGCAGCTTGGGGCCGAGAGGGTGGGAGGACCGTCCCAGGCTCTTC.

In this sample, this clonotype turned up many times. The V and J genes are TRBV20-1 and TRBJ2-1; perhaps D is TRBD1 or TRBD2 (5 bases each). The CDR3 spans 13 residues. The V and J ends lost 6 bases and 8 bases respectively, with 17 bases between them. Looked up from germline, CDR1 is DFQATT and CDR2 is SNEGSKA (reference sequence). The CDR3 bases are TGCAGTGCCCTGGAGTTCTGGGACCATGAGCAGTTCTTC. Translating gives CSALEFWDHEQFF.